This entry describes one TCR beta chain. Other DNA sequences of this sample code for an identical CDR3. CD45RO-negative cells were positively selected for CCR7, leaving out terminally differentiated effector memory CD45RA+ cells. The data derive from a study of shared clonotypes between healthy human individuals. The protocol was immunoSEQ multiplex PCR, while the TCRdb copy is restricted to in-frame clones and leaves out a portion. This sample has around 1,900,000 clones, with 90% to 95% found just once. The source material was naive CD8+ T cells from PBMCs. The receptor was derived from a young man in good health. Some clones in this sample may be carry-over from other donors' samples.

CDR3 amino acids: CASSQDRGNTEAFF. The DNA for the CDR3 is TGCGCCAGCAGCCAAGATAGAGGGAACACTGAAGCTTTCTTT. The genes are TRBV4-1 and TRBJ1-1; D remains ambiguous. V shed 0 bases and J shed 1 base, with 6 bases lying between them. There are 14 residues in the CDR3. Per germline, CDR1 MGHRA and CDR2 YSYEKL.